What follows is one T cell receptor (beta chain) and its context. Which antigen it targets is not known. There are no base qualities to consult, and no much larger clone falls within one base. The data originate from a study of Ad26.COV2.S vaccination and SARS-CoV-2 variants (dated by TCRdb to the early 2020s). The study in broad terms: Vaccine-arm donors came from COV1001, a multicentre, randomized, double-blind, placebo-controlled phase I-IIa trial of Ad26.COV2.S in healthy adults. The TCR-sequenced set comprised around 32 samples: about 19 Ad26.COV2.S vaccine recipients, 5 placebo recipients and 8 SARS-CoV-2 convalescent individuals. Investigators did not know the trial group allocation while performing experiments and assessing outcomes. TCRbeta repertoire sequencing served as the tool for gauging how specific and how broad the SARS-CoV-2-reactive T cell receptors were following Ad26.COV2.S vaccination. Ad26.COV2.S was administered intramuscularly at a dose of 5x10^10 or 1x10^11 viral particles, either as one shot or as two shots given 56 days apart. Participants in the trial were split at random into five groups of five each, receiving low-dose or high-dose Ad26.COV2.S once or twice, or else placebo on both occasions. Study-level results and caveats: Non-spike TCR breadth was comparable between vaccine and placebo recipients, consistent with the vaccine containing only spike. Substantial breadth of spike-specific CD8+ and CD4+ T cell responses was reported after vaccination. The study was not powered for comparison of responses between vaccine doses or regimens. It was noted by the authors that total T cell responses may have been underestimated by the TCR breadth and depth analyses. Spike-specific TCR breadth was higher in Ad26.COV2.S recipients than in placebo recipients (P = 0.0014).

The immunoSEQ Assay was the method used to sequence TCRbeta CDR3 regions. After extraction, genomic DNA underwent amplification by bias-controlled multiplex PCR, followed by high-throughput sequencing. The source study handled its data this way. Collapsing and filtering of sequences were performed to quantify the absolute abundance of each unique TCRbeta CDR3 region. Usable DNA was measured by amplifying reference genes present in all nucleated cells, and TCRbeta template counts were normalized to that usable DNA to estimate T cell fraction. Repertoire TCRs were annotated as SARS-CoV-2-specific by exact matching of V gene, CDR3 amino acid sequence and J gene to a known reactive TCR set. The reference SARS-CoV-2 TCR set was obtained from MIRA and was filtered for enrichment in COVID-19-positive ImmuneCODE repertoires, whereby public or cross-reactive TCRs were removed. Using the MIRA antigens, annotated TCRs were further analysed by specific ORF or by position within an ORF. Depth was the summed frequency of annotated unique rearrangements, while breadth was defined as annotated unique rearrangements over total unique productive rearrangements. Two-sided Wilcoxon rank-sum tests were applied when comparing TCR breadth between groups. In its TCRdb copy, this immuneACCESS table keeps in-frame sequences only and misses some clones. Where compared with another copy, unresolved V genes explain less than half of these, and the others have no known cause. V and J calls and clone size are those listed in that table; D and trimming were worked out from the DNA. This sample has roughly 350,000 clones in its table, and around 86% of those were observed once. Jointly, the top ten make up about 3.4% of the sample.

V is pared back by 2 bases and J by 0 bases, with 10 bases lying between the germline termini. CDR3 length: 15 amino acids, cysteine to phenylalanine. Just CDR3 DNA is preserved here, 45 bases in frame from base 1. CDR1 is given as MNHEY and CDR2 as SVGEGT, both from the germline V gene. The treatment or condition label on this specimen signifies: around 19 received Ad26.COV2.S at low or high dose, single or two shots; about 5 received placebo; per-sample allocation not given. Repertoires of vaccine and placebo recipients were sequenced from samples taken on day 63 after the first injection. Between 29 July and 7 August 2020, Cohort 1b enrolled around 25 adults aged 18-55 years at one site in Boston, USA. Ad26.COV2.S was a replication-incompetent adenovirus type 26 vector expressing a prefusion-stabilized SARS-CoV-2 spike protein from the original Wuhan strain.

The sequence came from a person aged 18 to 65 who received the Ad26.COV2.S COVID-19 vaccine or a placebo. This specimen consisted of peripheral blood, obtained in a trial of Ad26.COV2.S vaccine versus placebo. Recombination connected TRBV6-2 or TRBV6-3 to TRBJ1-1; the D segment cannot be called with confidence. The bases are TGTGCCAGCAGTTACCCCACTACAGTGAACACTGAAGCTTTCTTT. It codes for CASSYPTTVNTEAFF.